The sequence of this T cell receptor beta chain was determined in a study of blood T cell repertoires in COVID-19. Patients from Seattle were sampled longitudinally, starting during active infection. TCRdb keeps only in-frame clones here, not all; method: immunoSEQ multiplex PCR. The table lists 200,000 to 250,000 clones, 70% to 90% of them singletons. The receptor was derived from a woman between 65 and 79 years old with COVID-19, enrolled during active disease. Input material: peripheral blood.

DNA of the CDR3: TGTGCCAGCAGCCAACTGCCTGGCACCATATATTTT. Translated, it gives CASSQLPGTIYF. The J gene is TRBJ1-3, the V gene TRBV5-6; D unresolved. Trimming left V 4 bases short and J 9 bases short, with 11 bases between. Per the germline V gene, CDR1 is SGHDT and CDR2 is YYEEEE. The CDR3 runs 12 residues. Full variable domain (outside the CDR3, taken from reference TRBV5-6 and TRBJ1-3): DAGVTQSPTHLIKTRGQQVTLRCSPKSGHDTVSWYQQALGQGPQFIFQYYEEEERQRGNFPDRFSGHQFPNYSSELNVNALLLGDSALYLCASSQLPGTIYFGEGSWLTVV.